The present entry profiles one TCR beta chain with its context. Antigen unknown. This specimen comes from a study of cytomegalovirus exposure and HLA in healthy donors. The study's findings and limits: Rare TCR sequences dominated, though some public TCRs recurred in many donors.

Germline V CDR1 and CDR2: SQVTM, ANQGSEA. V gave up 4 bases and J gave up 5 bases, with 11 bases separating them. The CDR3 spans 12 residues. Nominally healthy donors provided the samples, though records likely missed some immune exposures. Vbeta (60) and Jbeta (13) primers were used in the PCR. Profiling relied on immunoSEQ multiplex PCR, and the TCRdb table lists in-frame clones only, not all of them. The table lists 70,000 or so clones, approximately 90% of them singletons, with approximately 1.9% in the top ten. The sample consisted of PBMCs. The rearrangement links TRBV29-1 to TRBJ2-5; TRBD1 is a possible D gene (5 bases). The sequence derives from a woman in her twenties or thirties in good health and CMV-seronegative. Here the CDR3 reads CSVVGADETQYF. CDR3 DNA: TGCAGCGTTGTAGGGGCGGATGAGACCCAGTACTTC.